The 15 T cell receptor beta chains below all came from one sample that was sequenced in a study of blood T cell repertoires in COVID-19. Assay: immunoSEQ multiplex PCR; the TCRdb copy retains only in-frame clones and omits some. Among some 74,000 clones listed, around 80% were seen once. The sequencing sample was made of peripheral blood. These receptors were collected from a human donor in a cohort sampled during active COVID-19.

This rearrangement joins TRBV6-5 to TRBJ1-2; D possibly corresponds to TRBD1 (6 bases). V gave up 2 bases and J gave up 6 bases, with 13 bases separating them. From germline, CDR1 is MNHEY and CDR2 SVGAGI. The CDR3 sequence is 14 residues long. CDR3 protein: CASSYGRQGNGYTF. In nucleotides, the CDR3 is TGTGCCAGCAGTTACGGTCGGCAGGGGAATGGCTACACCTTC.

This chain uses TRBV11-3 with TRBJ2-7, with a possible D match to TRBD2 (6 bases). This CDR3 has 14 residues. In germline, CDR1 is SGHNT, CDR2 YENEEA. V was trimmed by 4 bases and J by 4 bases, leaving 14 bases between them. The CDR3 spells CASSSGDLLYEQYV. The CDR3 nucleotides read TGTGCCAGCAGCTCGGGAGACTTGTTGTACGAGCAGTACGTC.

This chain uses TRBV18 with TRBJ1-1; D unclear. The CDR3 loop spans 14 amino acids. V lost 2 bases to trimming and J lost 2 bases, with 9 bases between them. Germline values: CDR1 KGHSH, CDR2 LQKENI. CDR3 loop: CASSPLQLNTEAFF. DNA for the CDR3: TGTGCCAGCTCACCATTACAGTTAAACACTGAAGCTTTCTTT.

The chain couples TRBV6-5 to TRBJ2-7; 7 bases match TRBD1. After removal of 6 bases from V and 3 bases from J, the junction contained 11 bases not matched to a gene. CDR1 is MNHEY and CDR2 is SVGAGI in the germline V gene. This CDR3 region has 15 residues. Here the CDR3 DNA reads TGTGCCAGCAGACGGGACAGAACCTCGGACTACGAGCAGTACGTC. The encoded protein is CASRRDRTSDYEQYV.

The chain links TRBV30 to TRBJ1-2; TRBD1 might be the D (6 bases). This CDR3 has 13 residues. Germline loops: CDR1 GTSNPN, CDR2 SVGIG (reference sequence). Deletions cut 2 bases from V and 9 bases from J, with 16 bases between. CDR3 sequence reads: CAWSSSQGFSYTF. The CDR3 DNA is TGTGCCTGGAGTTCGTCCCAGGGGTTCAGCTACACCTTC.

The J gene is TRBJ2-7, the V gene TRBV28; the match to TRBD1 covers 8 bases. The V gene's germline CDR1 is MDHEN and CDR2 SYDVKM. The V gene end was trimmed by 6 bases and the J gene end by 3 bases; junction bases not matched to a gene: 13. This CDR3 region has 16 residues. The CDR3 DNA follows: TGTGCCAGCAGACCTACCGGGACAGGAATGAACTACGAGCAGTACGTC. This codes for CASRPTGTGMNYEQYV.

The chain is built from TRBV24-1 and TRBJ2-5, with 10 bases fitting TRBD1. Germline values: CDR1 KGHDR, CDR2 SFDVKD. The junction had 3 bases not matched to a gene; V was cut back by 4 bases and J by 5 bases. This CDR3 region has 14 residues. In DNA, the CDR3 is TGTGCCACCAGTGACCCGGACAGGGGGGAGACCCAGTACTTC. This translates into CATSDPDRGETQYF.

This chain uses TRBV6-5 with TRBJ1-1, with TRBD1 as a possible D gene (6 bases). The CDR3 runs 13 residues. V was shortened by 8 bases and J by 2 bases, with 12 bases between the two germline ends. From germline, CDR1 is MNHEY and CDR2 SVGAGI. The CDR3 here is CASGQGLNTEAFF. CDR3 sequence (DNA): TGTGCCAGCGGTCAGGGGCTCAACACTGAAGCTTTCTTT.

CDR3 region: CASSLDLVAGSEQYF. CDR3 DNA sequence: TGTGCCAGCAGCTTAGATTTGGTAGCGGGGAGCGAGCAGTACTTC. This chain joins TRBV11-2 and TRBJ2-7; 8 bases agree with TRBD2. The ends lost 0 bases at V and 6 bases at J; junction bases unmatched: 7. The CDR3 is made up of 15 amino acids. Germline lookup yields CDR1 SGHAT and CDR2 FQNNGV.

The CDR3, as DNA: TGTGCCAGTAGTAAAGGTGGACTAGCGGGAGTCAGGCAAGAGACCCAGTACTTC. It specifies CASSKGGLAGVRQETQYF. V and J are TRBV19 and TRBJ2-5; 13 bases align to TRBD2. The CDR3 contains 18 residues. V dropped 4 bases and J dropped 2; count of bases not matched to a gene: 10. Germline V gene data show CDR1 as LNHDA and CDR2 as SQIVND (reference sequence).

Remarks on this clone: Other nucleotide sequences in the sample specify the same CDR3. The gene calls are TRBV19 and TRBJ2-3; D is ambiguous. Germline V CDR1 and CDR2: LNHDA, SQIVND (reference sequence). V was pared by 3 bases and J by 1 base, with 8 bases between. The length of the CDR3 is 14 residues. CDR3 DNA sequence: TGTGCCAGTAGTATTTCTCGGGGCACAGATACGCAGTATTTT. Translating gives CASSISRGTDTQYF.

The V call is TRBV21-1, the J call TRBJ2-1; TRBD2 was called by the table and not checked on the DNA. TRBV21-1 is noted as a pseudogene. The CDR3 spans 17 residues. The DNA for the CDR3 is TGTGCCAGCAGCAAAATGGGGCTAGCGGGCTCCTACAATGAGCAGTTCTTC. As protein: CASSKMGLAGSYNEQFF.

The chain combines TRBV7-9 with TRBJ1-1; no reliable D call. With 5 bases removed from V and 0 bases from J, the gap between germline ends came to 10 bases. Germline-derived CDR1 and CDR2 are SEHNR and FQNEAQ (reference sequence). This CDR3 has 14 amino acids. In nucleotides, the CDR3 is TGTGCCAGCAGCCTAGGCGGGTTGAACACTGAAGCTTTCTTT. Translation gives CASSLGGLNTEAFF. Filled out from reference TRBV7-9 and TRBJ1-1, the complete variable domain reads DTGVSQNPRHKITKRGQNVTFRCDPISEHNRLYWYRQTLGQGPEFLTYFQNEAQLEKSRLLSDRFSAERPKGSFSTLEIQRTEQGDSAMYLCASSLGGLNTEAFFGQGTRLTVV.

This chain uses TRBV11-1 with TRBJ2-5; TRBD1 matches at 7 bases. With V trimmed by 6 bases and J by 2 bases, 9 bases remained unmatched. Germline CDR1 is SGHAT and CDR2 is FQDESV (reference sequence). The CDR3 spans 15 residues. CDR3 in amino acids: CASSSVAGGQETQYF. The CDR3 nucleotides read TGTGCCAGCAGTTCGGTAGCAGGGGGACAAGAGACCCAGTACTTC.

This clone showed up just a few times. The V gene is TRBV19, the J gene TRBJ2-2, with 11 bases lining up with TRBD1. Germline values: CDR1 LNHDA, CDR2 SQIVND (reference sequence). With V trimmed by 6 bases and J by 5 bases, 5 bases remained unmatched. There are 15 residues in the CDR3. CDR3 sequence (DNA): TGTGCCAGTAGGAAAGGGACAGGGGGTACCGGGGAGCTGTTTTTT. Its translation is CASRKGTGGTGELFF.